What follows describes a single TCR beta chain. Its antigen specificity is not known. No much larger clone is present one base from it, and per-base qualities are unavailable. Libraries were made using 5' RACE. The sequencer was an Illumina HiSeq 2000. A universal primer binding site was added through template switching, and the final cDNA carried a unique molecular identifier so that TCR cDNA molecules could be counted accurately. Specific primers in the conserved constant-segment region were used to synthesize first-strand cDNA for the TCR alpha and beta chains. To control for contamination, every cDNA library was double barcoded, receiving both a SMART-Mk sample barcode and Illumina barcodes. TruSeq adapter sequences along with Illumina sample barcodes were introduced in two successive PCR steps. Sequencing of the TCR alpha and beta cDNA libraries was done on the Illumina HiSeq platform using custom primers. The authors' pipeline ran thus. Raw reads were processed with MiGEC to extract unique molecular identifiers, and MiXCR was used to determine CDR3 positions. Recombination models were inferred per individual with the repgenHMM and IGoR tools using an EM algorithm. The analysis of shared clonotypes was done with the tcR package in R, with sharing normalized by the product of cloneset sizes. To study raw recombination without the effects of thymic and clonal selection, out-of-frame nonproductive sequences were analyzed. TCRdb trimmed public reads at Q25 via fastp, called clones via MiXCR and kept in-frame beta chains. A single entry per CDR3 protein holds the most common genes and DNA from its merged rows. TCRdb's processing, not the authors' own work, is the source of the V and J calls. Across this sample there are 1.5 million to 2 million distinct CDR3 sequences, with under 35% seen only once. In total, the top ten clones hold over 0.25% of the sample.

Looking up the germline V gene yields CDR1 SGHDN and CDR2 FVKESK. Spanning cysteine to phenylalanine, the CDR3 consists of 16 amino acids. Only the CDR3 DNA stays, 48 bases, in frame from base 1. The data belong to a study of identical twins (dated by TCRdb to the mid-2010s). Regarding the research as a whole: The study deep-sequenced TCR alpha and beta repertoires from monozygotic twins, unrelated adults of various ages and cord blood to test whether fetal clonotypes persist. To rule out contamination, the twin experiments were replicated at different times with different library preparation protocols. Broader findings and caveats from the paper: Recombination models systematically underestimated out-of-frame TCR alpha sharing in monozygotic twins but agreed with sharing between unrelated individuals. Compared with coincidental sharing between unrelated individuals, an excess of low generation-probability sequences was observed among out-of-frame TCR alpha sequences shared between twins. Because the same donors could not be followed over many years, conclusions were based on cross-sectional statistical analysis. Invariant T cells such as MAIT and iNKT could partly confound zero-insertion analyses, although diverse VJ usage argued against such confounding for most clonotypes. Excess twin sharing in beta out-of-frame sequences was weaker because fewer shared sequences lowered the signal-to-noise ratio. Fewer insertions were carried by abundant cord blood beta clonotypes; a weaker similar trend was observed in young adult naive repertoires, while no such trend was observed in memory repertoires.

Only healthy Caucasian donors were included. The source of this sequence is a newborn girl in good health. Sequencing used cord blood. The rearranged chain carries TRBV14 and TRBJ2-4, with 10 junctional bases fitting TRBD2. The assigned J gene may be wrong: the sequence end matches TRBJ2-7 better. The CDR3 reads as follows: CASSQDPSGSLYEQYF. Here is the DNA: TGTGCCAGCAGCCAAGACCCTAGCGGGAGCCTCTACGAGCAGTACTTC.